Shown below are 21 T cell receptor beta chains from a single sample sequenced in a study of T cell responses to AZD1222 COVID-19 vaccine. TCRdb keeps only in-frame clones here, not all; method: immunoSEQ multiplex PCR. This repertoire shows approximately 120,000 clones, around 87% found once; its top ten account for roughly 4.3%. Sequenced material: peripheral blood, taken 28 days after the second AZD1222 dose. Source of these receptors: an adult who received the AZD1222 COVID-19 vaccine.

V usage is TRBV11-2 and J usage is TRBJ1-2; D possibly corresponds to TRBD1 (6 bases). Germline V gene lookup returns CDR1 SGHAT and CDR2 FQNNGV. The CDR3 is made up of 12 amino acids. Between the trimmed V and J ends, which lost 1 base and 7 bases, there was a span of 7 bases. CDR3 residues: CASSLVTGGYTF. The CDR3 coding sequence is TGTGCCAGCAGCTTAGTGACAGGTGGCTACACCTTC.

This rearrangement joins TRBV7-9 to TRBJ1-6; the D gene is possibly TRBD1 (5 bases). The length of the CDR3 is 12 residues. V lost 5 bases, J lost 14 bases, and 13 bases lay in between. Looked up from germline, CDR1 is SEHNR and CDR2 is FQNEAQ (reference sequence). CDR3 DNA: TGTGCCAGCAGCCCGCCAGGGTCCTCCCTCCACTTT. Translating gives CASSPPGSSLHF.

This sequence joins TRBV29-1 and TRBJ1-3, with 7 bases that match TRBD1. Germline trimming cut 6 bases from V and 4 bases from J; bases unmatched to any gene: 6. This CDR3 contains 13 residues. The germline V gene encodes CDR1 SQVTM and CDR2 ANQGSEA. CDR3 nucleotide sequence: TGCAGCGTCGAGACAGGGTCCGGAAACACCATATATTTT. Protein: CSVETGSGNTIYF.

In this sample, this clone turned up a few times. The J gene is TRBJ1-2, the V gene TRBV30; D not resolved. This CDR3 has 14 residues. Germline lookup yields CDR1 GTSNPN and CDR2 SVGIG (reference sequence). V was trimmed by 0 bases and J by 5 bases, leaving 13 bases between them. The CDR3 spells CAWSVRAGLYGYTF. The CDR3 DNA reads TGTGCCTGGAGTGTAAGGGCAGGCCTGTATGGCTACACCTTC.

J is TRBJ2-2 and V is TRBV24-1, with TRBD2 identical over 15 bases. The CDR3 is 19 residues long. Germline values: CDR1 KGHDR, CDR2 SFDVKD. The V segment lost 4 bases and the J segment 3 bases; nucleotides outside the gene matches: 8. CDR3 sequence (DNA): TGTGCCACCAGTGACCGCGGACTAGCGGGAGGGCCGTACACCGGGGAGCTGTTTTTT. Protein sequence: CATSDRGLAGGPYTGELFF.

The chain joins TRBV3-1 (or the pseudogene TRBV3-2) to TRBJ2-7; TRBD1 agrees at 8 bases. Trimming at V came to 3 bases and at J to 5 bases, leaving 6 bases not matched to a gene. Germline lookup yields CDR1 LGHDT and CDR2 YNNKEL (reference sequence). The CDR3 extends over 14 amino acids. The CDR3 region has the DNA TGTGCCAGCAGCCACGGACAGGGTTGGGACGAGCAGTACTTC. Amino acid sequence: CASSHGQGWDEQYF.

The gene calls are TRBV28 and TRBJ2-1, with TRBD2 identical over 7 bases. With V trimmed by 8 bases and J by 1 base, 8 bases remained unmatched. CDR3 length: 15 amino acids. In germline, CDR1 is MDHEN, CDR2 SYDVKM. CDR3 loop: CASHDSGESYNEQFF. CDR3 DNA sequence: TGTGCCAGCCACGACAGCGGGGAATCCTACAATGAGCAGTTCTTC.

This clone has just one count. The chain recombines TRBV15 with TRBJ2-6; 11 nucleotides line up with TRBD1. With V trimmed by 0 bases and J by 0 bases, 7 bases remained unmatched. Germline CDR1 is LNHNV and CDR2 is YYDKDF (reference sequence). The CDR3 runs 20 residues. The CDR3 spells CATSRDRGGTGGSGANVLTF. CDR3 DNA sequence: TGTGCCACCAGCAGAGATCGCGGCGGGACAGGGGGCTCTGGGGCCAACGTCCTGACTTTC.

The J gene is TRBJ2-4, the V gene TRBV4-2; 8 bases match TRBD2. The J segment lost 1 base and the V segment lost 3 bases, leaving 2 bases of the junction unmatched. The CDR3 has 15 residues. Per the germline V gene, CDR1 is LGHNA and CDR2 is YNFKEQ. CDR3 DNA sequence: TGTGCCAGCAGCCAGGGCGGGGGGGCCAAAAACATTCAGTACTTC. It is translated as CASSQGGGAKNIQYF.

Notes on this clone: The junction shows a germline mismatch at one end, possibly a read error. Here the CDR3 reads CASSYPGQTIF. The CDR3 coding sequence is TGTGCCAGCAGTTACCCCGGACAGACCATCTTC. The chain employs TRBV6-5 and TRBJ1-2; TRBD1 might be the D (6 bases). This CDR3 is built from 11 residues. Germline CDR1 is MNHEY and CDR2 is SVGAGI.

V and J are TRBV19 and TRBJ1-4; D call uncertain. CDR1 and CDR2 from the germline V gene are LNHDA and SQIVND (reference sequence). Trimming cost V 6 bases and J 4 bases, with 9 bases left between them. This CDR3 is 13 amino acids long. The CDR3 here is CASSPGYNEKLFF. Written as DNA, the CDR3 is TGTGCCAGTAGCCCCGGGTATAATGAAAAACTGTTTTTT.

This clone was seen just once. The chain combines TRBV19 with TRBJ1-4; D might be TRBD1 (6 bases). V lost 5 bases and J 4 bases, leaving 11 bases between the germline ends. Germline assignment: CDR1 LNHDA and CDR2 SQIVND (reference sequence). The CDR3 is 14 amino acids. The CDR3 DNA follows: TGTGCCAGTAGTCAGGGACACCGTAATGAAAAACTGTTTTTT. Translation: CASSQGHRNEKLFF.

The gene calls are TRBV19 and TRBJ1-2; no firm D call. V lost 3 bases to trimming and J lost 4 bases, with 9 bases between them. The CDR3 spans 13 residues. Germline-derived CDR1 and CDR2 are LNHDA and SQIVND (reference sequence). DNA of the CDR3: TGTGCCAGTAGTATTATAATTTCCTATGGCTACACCTTC. Its protein is CASSIIISYGYTF. Looking up the rest from reference TRBV19 and TRBJ1-2 gives the full variable domain: DGGITQSPKYLFRKEGQNVTLSCEQNLNHDAMYWYRQDPGQGLRLIYYSQIVNDFQKGDIAEGYSVSREKKESFPLTVTSAQKNPTAFYLCASSIIISYGYTFGSGTRLTVV.

J is TRBJ1-3 and V is TRBV5-8; D is unclear. The CDR3 runs 13 residues. V lost 1 base and J 4 bases, leaving 6 bases between the germline ends. Germline-derived CDR1 and CDR2 are SGHTS and YDEGEE. The CDR3 loop reads CASSLWVGNTIYF. In DNA, the CDR3 is TGTGCCAGCAGCTTGTGGGTCGGAAACACCATATATTTT.

This rearrangement joins TRBV28 to TRBJ2-7; D gene ambiguous. Germline CDR1 MDHEN, CDR2 SYDVKM. Trimming took 7 bases from V and 0 from J, leaving 10 bases between them. CDR3 length: 13 residues. The CDR3 DNA sequence: TGTGCCAGCACGATTGAAGGCTCCTACGAGCAGTACTTC. This translates into CASTIEGSYEQYF.

This chain joins TRBV5-1 and TRBJ1-3; 10 bases align to TRBD1. V was clipped by 4 bases and J by 2 bases; unmatched bases: 6. CDR1 is SGHRS and CDR2 is YFSETQ in the germline V gene. The CDR3 spans 16 residues. In DNA form, the CDR3 reads TGCGCCAGCAGCACCGCCGGGACAGGGGCTGGAAACACCATATATTTT. It yields the protein CASSTAGTGAGNTIYF. The whole variable domain, filled in from reference TRBV5-1 and TRBJ1-3, reads KAGVTQTPRYLIKTRGQQVTLSCSPISGHRSVSWYQQTPGQGLQFLFEYFSETQRNKGNFPGRFSGRQFSNSRSEMNVSTLELGDSALYLCASSTAGTGAGNTIYFGEGSWLTVV.

This rearrangement joins TRBV12-3 or TRBV12-4 to TRBJ2-7; D is unclear. The CDR3 totals 13 residues. Between the trimmed V and J ends, which lost 7 bases and 2 bases, there was a span of 12 bases. Here the CDR3 reads CASTHGLTYEQYF. CDR3 coding DNA: TGTGCCAGCACTCACGGTCTCACCTACGAGCAGTACTTC.

V gene TRBV6-2 or TRBV6-3 combines with J gene TRBJ2-3, with 9 bases that match TRBD2. Trimming took 2 bases from V and 3 from J; bases not matched to a gene: 9. This CDR3 spans 17 amino acids. Germline values: CDR1 MNHEY, CDR2 SVGEGT. The CDR3 region has the DNA TGTGCCAGCAGTTACCCGCAAAGCGGGGGGTTGACAGATACGCAGTATTTT. Residues: CASSYPQSGGLTDTQYF.

This chain joins TRBV7-7 and TRBJ2-2, with a tentative D call TRBD2 (5 bases). The germline CDR1 and CDR2 sequences are SSHAT and FNYEAQ (reference sequence). V lost 5 bases, J lost 5 bases, and 15 bases lay in between. This CDR3 has 15 residues. The CDR3, as DNA: TGTGCCAGCAGCCCGTCTGGCCGCGGGACCGGGGAGCTGTTTTTT. Residues: CASSPSGRGTGELFF.

In DNA, the CDR3 is TGTGCCAGTAGTATAGGGGGCACGGAGACCCAGTACTTC. Translating gives CASSIGGTETQYF. This chain joins TRBV19 and TRBJ2-5; possible D gene TRBD1, 5 bases. Trimming left V 1 base short and J 5 bases short, with 8 bases between. The CDR3 contains 13 residues. CDR1 and CDR2 from the germline V gene are LNHDA and SQIVND (reference sequence).

V gene TRBV7-9 combines with J gene TRBJ2-1, with TRBD2 matching over 12 bases. J lost 10 bases, V lost 2 bases, and 12 bases had no gene match. The germline gives CDR1 SEHNR, CDR2 FQNEAQ (reference sequence). The CDR3 spans 17 residues. In DNA form, the CDR3 reads TGTGCCAGCAGCTTAAAGATCAGACTAGCGGGAGTAGTAGAGCAGTTCTTC. It specifies CASSLKIRLAGVVEQFF.